A single sample is the source of the 27 T cell receptor beta chains below, sequenced in a study of CD8 T cells in Susac syndrome. With random hexamers, 0.5 to 1 ug RNA was reverse transcribed. One entry per CDR3 protein, called by TCRdb with MiXCR from the immunoSEQ multiplex PCR reads. The sample carries about 120,000 distinct CDR3 sequences, 94% recorded once. Sample: CD4+ T cells from PBMCs. The receptors were gathered from a human donor in good health.

This clonotype was recorded once. The rearrangement joins TRBV7-9 to TRBJ2-2; tentatively, D is TRBD2 (6 bases). V lost 4 bases and J lost 7, with 16 bases in between. Per the germline V gene, CDR1 is SEHNR and CDR2 is FQNEAQ (reference sequence). The CDR3 covers 15 residues. The CDR3 nucleotides are TGTGCCAGCAGCTGGTCGACGGGAGCCATCGGGGAGCTGTTTTTT. It translates to CASSWSTGAIGELFF.

The rearrangement links TRBV6-2 or TRBV6-3 to TRBJ1-1; 9 bases are a match to TRBD1. Germline CDR1 reads MNHEY; CDR2 reads SVGEGT. This CDR3 spans 15 amino acids. V shed 3 bases, J shed 9 bases, and the junction held 11 bases outside the gene matches. CDR3 residues: CASSYEGQGPSKAFF. CDR3 in DNA: TGTGCCAGCAGTTATGAGGGACAGGGACCTTCGAAAGCTTTCTTT.

The chain links TRBV30 to TRBJ2-6, with 9 bases that match TRBD1. Trimming took 3 bases from V and 1 from J; bases not matched to a gene: 7. Germline CDR1 GTSNPN, CDR2 SVGIG (reference sequence). CDR3 length: 17 amino acids. The CDR3: CAWRRDRVYSGANVLTF. DNA for the CDR3: TGTGCCTGGAGACGGGACAGGGTATATTCTGGGGCCAACGTCCTGACTTTC.

There are a few counts of this clonotype. J is TRBJ2-7 and V is TRBV24-1, with 7 bases matching TRBD1. Germline CDR1 reads KGHDR; CDR2 reads SFDVKD. The CDR3 is made up of 12 amino acids. V was pared by 4 bases and J by 9 bases, with 5 bases of the junction left unmatched. The CDR3 bases are TGTGCCACCAGTGACCGGACAGGCTGGCAGTACTTC. This translates into CATSDRTGWQYF.

The gene calls are TRBV4-3 and TRBJ2-1, with 7 bases fitting TRBD2. CDR1 is LGHNA, CDR2 YSLEER, per germline. The CDR3 totals 15 residues. With V trimmed by 1 base and J by 4 bases, 4 bases remained unmatched. The CDR3 DNA reads as TGCGCCAGCAGCCAAGCTTTGCGGGAGTACAATGAGCAGTTCTTC. This codes for CASSQALREYNEQFF.

The chain joins TRBV11-2 to TRBJ1-4; a possible D gene is TRBD1 (6 bases). From germline, CDR1 is SGHAT and CDR2 FQNNGV. The length of the CDR3 is 15 residues. Trimming removed 4 bases from V and 2 bases from J, with 11 bases in between. In nucleotides, the CDR3 is TGTGCCAGCAGCTCCTTACAGGGTACTAATGAAAAACTGTTTTTT. Its translation: CASSSLQGTNEKLFF.

This chain uses TRBV9 with TRBJ2-2; TRBD2 aligns across 10 bases. The CDR3 contains 17 residues. V shed 1 base and J 7 bases; nucleotides not matched to a gene: 10. CDR1 and CDR2 (germline): SGDLS, YYNGEE. CDR3 DNA: TGTGCCAGCAGCGTACAATCTAGCGGGAGTTCTATCGGGGAGCTGTTTTTT. Encoded protein: CASSVQSSGSSIGELFF.

Written as DNA, the CDR3 is TGCGCCAGCAGTCCCTCCCTCGGGGTGGGAAACACCATATATTTT. This codes for CASSPSLGVGNTIYF. The chain is built from TRBV23-1 and TRBJ1-3; the D is unclear. TRBV23-1 is treated as an ORF (open reading frame) with a function not yet certain. This CDR3 comprises 15 residues. V lost 4 bases and J lost 4, with 14 bases in between.

This clonotype showed up just once. The genes are TRBV3-1 and TRBJ2-1; 12 bases match TRBD2. Germline V gene lookup returns CDR1 LGHDT and CDR2 YNNKEL (reference sequence). The CDR3 has 16 amino acids. Losses at the gene ends were 0 bases for V and 6 bases for J; bases not matched to a gene: 3. The CDR3 coding sequence is TGTGCCAGCAGCCAAGAGAGACTAGCGGGAGCCAATGAGCAGTTCTTC. Translation gives CASSQERLAGANEQFF.

J is TRBJ2-3 and V is TRBV4-3, with D maybe TRBD2 (5 bases). The germline V gene encodes CDR1 LGHNA and CDR2 YSLEER. V lost 4 bases to trimming and J lost 3 bases, with 11 bases between them. This CDR3 contains 14 residues. The CDR3 here is CASSLLGSTDTQYF. The CDR3 region has the DNA TGCGCCAGCAGCCTACTAGGATCTACAGATACGCAGTATTTT.

The genes are TRBV30 and TRBJ1-5, with D possibly matching TRBD1 (5 bases). The CDR3 length is 14 residues. In germline, CDR1 is GTSNPN, CDR2 SVGIG (reference sequence). Trimming pared 2 bases from V and 4 bases from J, leaving 12 bases between. DNA for the CDR3: TGTGCCTGGAGTACGGGGGTGGGAAATCAGCCCCAGCATTTT. Translation gives CAWSTGVGNQPQHF.

This clonotype was detected once. This rearrangement joins TRBV5-6 to TRBJ2-7; the D gene is possibly TRBD1 (6 bases). The germline V and J ends were trimmed by 0 bases and 8 bases, with 9 bases remaining between them. This CDR3 has 12 residues. Germline V gene sequence: CDR1 SGHDT, CDR2 YYEEEE. CDR3 nucleotide sequence: TGTGCCAGCAGCTTGGGCAGGGGTCAGCAGTACTTC. The encoded protein is CASSLGRGQQYF.

The rearrangement links TRBV19 to TRBJ2-7; D may correspond to TRBD1 or TRBD2 (5 bases each). The CDR3 totals 14 residues. CDR1 is LNHDA, CDR2 SQIVND, per germline (reference sequence). V lost 3 bases to trimming and J lost 2 bases, with 11 bases between them. The CDR3 sequence: CASSIPGRTYEQYF. The CDR3 region has the DNA TGTGCCAGTAGTATCCCAGGGAGAACCTACGAGCAGTACTTC.

The chain has TRBV7-9 and TRBJ1-1, with 8 positions matching TRBD1. The length of the CDR3 is 14 residues. CDR1 is SEHNR and CDR2 is FQNEAQ in the germline V gene (reference sequence). The V segment lost 5 bases and the J segment 5 bases; nucleotides outside the gene matches: 7. The CDR3, as DNA: TGTGCCAGCAGCCCTCGGACAGGGAGAACTGAAGCTTTCTTT. Translated: CASSPRTGRTEAFF.

The chain carries TRBV4-3 and TRBJ1-3; no definite D call. V was trimmed by 0 bases and J by 3 bases, leaving 12 bases between them. Germline-derived CDR1 and CDR2 are LGHNA and YSLEER. The CDR3 totals 16 residues. CDR3 loop: CASSQDLVGVGNTIYF. CDR3 bases: TGCGCCAGCAGCCAAGATTTGGTGGGAGTTGGAAACACCATATATTTT.

The count of this clonotype is one. The chain links TRBV6-2 or TRBV6-3 to TRBJ2-1; TRBD1 matches 7 bases. Germline V gene lookup returns CDR1 MNHEY and CDR2 SVGEGT. The CDR3 is made up of 15 amino acids. V shed 6 bases and J 3 bases; nucleotides not matched to a gene: 8. CDR3 protein: CASRPDRVVYNEQFF. CDR3 nucleotide sequence: TGTGCCAGCAGACCAGACAGGGTAGTCTACAATGAGCAGTTCTTC.

The chain uses TRBV5-6 and TRBJ1-6, with 9 bases matching TRBD1. V trimming: 4 bases; J trimming: 10 bases; junction bases outside the gene matches: 9. The CDR3 has 15 residues. The germline V gene has CDR1 SGHDT and CDR2 YYEEEE. CDR3 in DNA: TGTGCCAGCAGCAGGCTACAGGGGGCATGGTCACCCCTCCACTTT. Translated: CASSRLQGAWSPLHF.

The V and J genes are TRBV19 and TRBJ2-7; 7 nucleotides match TRBD1. Trimming at V came to 10 bases and at J to 3 bases, leaving 12 bases not matched to a gene. Germline assignment: CDR1 LNHDA and CDR2 SQIVND (reference sequence). The CDR3 has 14 residues. The CDR3 here is CATTSGQGVYEQYF. DNA of the CDR3: TGTGCCACCACCTCGGGGCAGGGGGTCTACGAGCAGTACTTC.

The J gene is TRBJ1-4, the V gene TRBV3-1; D is uncertain. CDR1 and CDR2 from the germline V gene are LGHDT and YNNKEL (reference sequence). The V end lost 4 bases, the J end lost 0 bases, and 9 bases lay between the germline ends. CDR3 length equals 15 residues. The CDR3 region has the DNA TGTGCCAGCAGCCCAGGCGGGACAACTAATGAAAAACTGTTTTTT. Protein: CASSPGGTTNEKLFF.

J is TRBJ2-5 and V is TRBV6-2 or TRBV6-3; 10 bases agree with TRBD2. With V trimmed by 6 bases and J by 3 bases, 13 bases remained unmatched. CDR1 is MNHEY, CDR2 SVGEGT, per germline. This CDR3 contains 17 residues. Here the CDR3 reads CASRDLGLADFKETQYF. DNA of the CDR3: TGTGCCAGCAGAGACCTAGGACTAGCGGACTTCAAAGAGACCCAGTACTTC.

This clonotype was picked up one time. The V and J genes are TRBV5-6 and TRBJ1-2; D unresolved. V lost 2 bases, J lost 5 bases, and 10 bases lay in between. CDR3 length: 13 residues. Germline CDR1 and CDR2: SGHDT and YYEEEE. CDR3: CASSFGGRYGYTF. CDR3 in DNA: TGTGCCAGCAGCTTTGGAGGCCGGTATGGCTACACCTTC.

V is TRBV6-1 and J is TRBJ2-7, with TRBD2 matching 7 bases. Germline values: CDR1 MNHNS, CDR2 SASEGT. The CDR3 spans 11 residues. Unmatched junction bases numbered 8, after V lost 6 bases and J lost 12 bases. CDR3 region: CASRTSLHSYF. The CDR3 nucleotides read TGTGCCAGCAGGACTAGCCTCCATTCGTACTTC.

The CDR3 here is CASSLVTGEETQYF. The DNA for the CDR3 is TGTGCCAGCAGTTTAGTGACAGGGGAAGAGACCCAGTACTTC. The rearrangement links TRBV12-3 or TRBV12-4 to TRBJ2-5; TRBD1 agrees at 8 bases. This CDR3 is built from 14 residues. V was pared by 1 base and J by 3 bases, with 1 base of the junction left unmatched.

This chain links TRBV20-1 with TRBJ2-3, with D perhaps being TRBD1 or TRBD2 (5 bases each). Trimming left V 5 bases short and J 0 bases short, with 18 bases between. Germline V gene sequence: CDR1 DFQATT, CDR2 SNEGSKA (reference sequence). There are 16 residues in the CDR3. CDR3 loop: CSAARWGKTSTDTQYF. The DNA for the CDR3 is TGCAGTGCTGCCCGGTGGGGGAAAACTAGCACAGATACGCAGTATTTT.

The chain has TRBV5-1 and TRBJ2-5, with no clear D. Trimming took off 6 bases at V and 1 base at J, with 4 bases between the two ends. The CDR3 has 11 amino acids. Germline values: CDR1 SGHRS, CDR2 YFSETQ. The CDR3 reads CASNAQETQYF. The DNA of the CDR3 is TGCGCCAGCAATGCCCAAGAGACCCAGTACTTC.

This CDR3 is CASSQFAGAYEQYF. CDR3 sequence (DNA): TGCGCCAGCAGTCAATTTGCAGGGGCCTACGAGCAGTACTTC. This chain joins TRBV23-1 and TRBJ2-7; a weak D match, TRBD1 (6 bases). TRBV23-1 is placed among ORFs of uncertain function. The ends were cut back, 1 base at V and 2 bases at J, with 9 bases in the middle. The CDR3 spans 14 residues.

The rearrangement links TRBV12-5 to TRBJ2-1; 8 positions match TRBD2. Germline V gene lookup returns CDR1 LGHNT and CDR2 FRNRAP. The CDR3 sequence is 13 residues long. The V gene end was trimmed by 5 bases and the J gene end by 9 bases; junction bases not matched to a gene: 6. CDR3 sequence: CASGPGLEGEQFF. CDR3 coding DNA: TGTGCTAGTGGTCCGGGACTAGAGGGTGAGCAGTTCTTC. The variable domain in full, with the rest retrieved from reference TRBV12-5 and TRBJ2-1, is DARVTQTPRHKVTEMGQEVTMRCQPILGHNTVFWYRQTMMQGLELLAYFRNRAPLDDSGMPKDRFSAEMPDATLATLKIQPSEPRDSAVYFCASGPGLEGEQFFGPGTRLTVL.